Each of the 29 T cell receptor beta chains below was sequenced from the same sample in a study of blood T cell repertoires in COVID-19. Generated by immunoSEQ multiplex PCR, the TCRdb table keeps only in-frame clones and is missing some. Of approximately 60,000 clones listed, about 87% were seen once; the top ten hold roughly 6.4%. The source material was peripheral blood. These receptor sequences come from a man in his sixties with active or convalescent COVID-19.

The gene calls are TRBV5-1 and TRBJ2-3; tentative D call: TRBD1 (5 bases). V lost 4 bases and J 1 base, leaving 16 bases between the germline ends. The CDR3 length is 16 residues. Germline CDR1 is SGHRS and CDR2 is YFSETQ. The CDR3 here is CASSQGQIPGTDTQYF. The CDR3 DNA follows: TGCGCCAGCAGCCAGGGCCAGATACCCGGCACAGATACGCAGTATTTT.

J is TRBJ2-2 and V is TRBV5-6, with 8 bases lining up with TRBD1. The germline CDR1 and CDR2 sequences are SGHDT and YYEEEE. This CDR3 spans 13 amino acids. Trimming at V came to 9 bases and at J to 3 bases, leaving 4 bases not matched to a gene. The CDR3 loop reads CATRGLDTGELFF. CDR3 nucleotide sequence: TGTGCCACCAGGGGGCTTGACACCGGGGAGCTGTTTTTT.

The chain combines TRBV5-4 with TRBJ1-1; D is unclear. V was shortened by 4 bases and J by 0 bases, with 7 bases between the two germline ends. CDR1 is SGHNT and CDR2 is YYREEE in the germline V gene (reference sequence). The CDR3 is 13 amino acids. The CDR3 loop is CASSRDMNTEAFF. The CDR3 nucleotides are TGTGCCAGCAGCCGCGACATGAACACTGAAGCTTTCTTT.

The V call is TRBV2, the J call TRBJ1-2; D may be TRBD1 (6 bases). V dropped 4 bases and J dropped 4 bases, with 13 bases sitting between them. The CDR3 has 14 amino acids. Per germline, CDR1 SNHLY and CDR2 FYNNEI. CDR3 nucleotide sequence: TGTGCCAGCAGTGCCGTGGGGGCAGGCTATGGCTACACCTTC. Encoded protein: CASSAVGAGYGYTF.

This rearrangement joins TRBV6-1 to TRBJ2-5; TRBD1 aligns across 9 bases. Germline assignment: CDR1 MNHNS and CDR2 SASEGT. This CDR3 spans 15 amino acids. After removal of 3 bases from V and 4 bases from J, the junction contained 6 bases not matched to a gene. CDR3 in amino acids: CASSDQTGGSETQYF. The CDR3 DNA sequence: TGTGCCAGCAGTGATCAGACAGGGGGATCAGAGACCCAGTACTTC.

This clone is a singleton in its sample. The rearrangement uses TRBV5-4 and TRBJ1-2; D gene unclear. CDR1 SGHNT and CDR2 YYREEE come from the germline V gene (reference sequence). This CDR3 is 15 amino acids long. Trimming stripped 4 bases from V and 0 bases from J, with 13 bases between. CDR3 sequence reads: CASSPGSLANYGYTF. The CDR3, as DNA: TGTGCCAGCAGCCCGGGGTCGTTAGCTAACTATGGCTACACCTTC. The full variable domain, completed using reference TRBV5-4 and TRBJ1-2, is ETGVTQSPTHLIKTRGQQVTLRCSSQSGHNTVSWYQQALGQGPQFIFQYYREEENGRGNFPPRFSGLQFPNYSSELNVNALELDDSALYLCASSPGSLANYGYTFGSGTRLTVV.

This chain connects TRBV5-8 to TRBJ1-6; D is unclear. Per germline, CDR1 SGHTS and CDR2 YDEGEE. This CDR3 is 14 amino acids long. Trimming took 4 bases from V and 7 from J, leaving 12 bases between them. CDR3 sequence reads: CASSQTRRNSPLHF. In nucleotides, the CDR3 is TGTGCCAGCAGCCAGACACGTCGGAATTCACCCCTCCACTTT.

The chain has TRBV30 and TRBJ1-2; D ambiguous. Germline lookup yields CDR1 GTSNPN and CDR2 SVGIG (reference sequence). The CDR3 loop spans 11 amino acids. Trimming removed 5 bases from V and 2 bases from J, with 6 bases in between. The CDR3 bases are TGTGCCTGGTCCAAAAACTATGGCTACACCTTC. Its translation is CAWSKNYGYTF.

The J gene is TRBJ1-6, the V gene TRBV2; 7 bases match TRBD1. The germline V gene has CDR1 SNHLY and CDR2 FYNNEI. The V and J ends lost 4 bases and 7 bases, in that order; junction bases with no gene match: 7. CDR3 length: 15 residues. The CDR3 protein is CASSVRGPQNSPLHF. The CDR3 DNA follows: TGTGCCAGCAGTGTTAGGGGGCCCCAGAATTCACCCCTCCACTTT.

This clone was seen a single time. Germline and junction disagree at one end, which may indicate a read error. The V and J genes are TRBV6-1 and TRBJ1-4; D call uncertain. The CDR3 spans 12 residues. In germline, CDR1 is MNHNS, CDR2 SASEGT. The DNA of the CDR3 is TGTGCCTGCAGACCCGGCGGTGAAAAACTGTTTTTT. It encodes CACRPGGEKLFF.

CDR3 protein: CASFNRENTEAFF. DNA for the CDR3: TGTGCCAGCTTTAACAGGGAGAACACTGAAGCTTTCTTT. The V gene is TRBV18, the J gene TRBJ1-1; TRBD1 is a possible D gene (6 bases). Germline V CDR1 and CDR2: KGHSH, LQKENI. V lost 7 bases and J lost 1, with 10 bases in between. The CDR3 has 13 amino acids.

CDR3 amino acids: CASSPRTGTGRVNEQFF. For the CDR3, the DNA is TGTGCCAGCAGCCCTAGAACCGGGACAGGGAGGGTCAATGAGCAGTTCTTC. The chain employs TRBV7-2 and TRBJ2-1; 9 nucleotides match TRBD1. With 5 bases clipped from V and 6 bases from J, the junction kept 14 bases outside the gene matches. This CDR3 has 17 amino acids. The germline V gene has CDR1 SGHTA and CDR2 FQGNSA.

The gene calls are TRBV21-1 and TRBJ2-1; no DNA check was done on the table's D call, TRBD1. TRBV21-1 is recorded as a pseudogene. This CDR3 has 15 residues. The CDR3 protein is CASKKGDGWDNEQFF. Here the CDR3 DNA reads TGTGCCAGCAAGAAGGGGGACGGTTGGGACAATGAGCAGTTCTTC.

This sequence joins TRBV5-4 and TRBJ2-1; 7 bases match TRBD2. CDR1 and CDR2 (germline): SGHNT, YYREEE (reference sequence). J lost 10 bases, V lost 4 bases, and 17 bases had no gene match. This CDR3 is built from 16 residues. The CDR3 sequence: CASSLVRSGANGEQFF. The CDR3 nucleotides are TGTGCCAGCAGCCTCGTACGGAGCGGGGCAAATGGCGAGCAGTTCTTC.

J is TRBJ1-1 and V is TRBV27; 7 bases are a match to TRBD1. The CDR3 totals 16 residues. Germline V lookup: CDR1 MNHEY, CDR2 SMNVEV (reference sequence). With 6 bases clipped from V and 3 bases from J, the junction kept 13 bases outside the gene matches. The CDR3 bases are TGTGCCAGCAGAACCACAGCACAGGGGTCTCACACTGAAGCTTTCTTT. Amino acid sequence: CASRTTAQGSHTEAFF.

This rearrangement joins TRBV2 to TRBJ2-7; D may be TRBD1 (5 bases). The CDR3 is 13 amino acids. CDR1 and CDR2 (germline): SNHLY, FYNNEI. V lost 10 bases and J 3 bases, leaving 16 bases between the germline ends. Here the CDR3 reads CATAIGQGYEQYF. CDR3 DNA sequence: TGTGCCACAGCTATAGGGCAGGGCTACGAGCAGTACTTC.

CDR3 sequence: CASSLGGGRNQPQHF. CDR3 bases: TGTGCCAGCAGTCTCGGGGGGGGTCGGAATCAGCCCCAGCATTTT. The chain employs TRBV28 and TRBJ1-5; tentative D call: TRBD1 (5 bases). The V and J ends lost 5 bases and 4 bases respectively, with 15 bases between them. The CDR3 has 15 residues. Per the germline V gene, CDR1 is MDHEN and CDR2 is SYDVKM.

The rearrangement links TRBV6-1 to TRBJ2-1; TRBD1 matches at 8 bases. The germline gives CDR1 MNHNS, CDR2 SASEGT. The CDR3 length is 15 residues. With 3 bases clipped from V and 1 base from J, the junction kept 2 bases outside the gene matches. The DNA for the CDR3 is TGTGCCAGCAGTGAGGGACAGGTGTCCTACAATGAGCAGTTCTTC. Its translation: CASSEGQVSYNEQFF.

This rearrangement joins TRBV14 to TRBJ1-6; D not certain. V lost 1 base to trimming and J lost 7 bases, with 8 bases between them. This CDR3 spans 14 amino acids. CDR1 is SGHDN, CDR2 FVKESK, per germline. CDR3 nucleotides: TGTGCCAGCAGCCAAGTGAGGAGAAATTCACCCCTCCACTTT. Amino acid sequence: CASSQVRRNSPLHF.

The CDR3 DNA follows: TGCGCCAGCAGCCAAGGTGCGGGGATCTATGGCTACACCTTC. This translates into CASSQGAGIYGYTF. This chain joins TRBV4-1 and TRBJ1-2; no clear D gene. Trimming stripped 1 base from V and 4 bases from J, with 10 bases between. The CDR3 has 14 residues. In germline, CDR1 is MGHRA, CDR2 YSYEKL.

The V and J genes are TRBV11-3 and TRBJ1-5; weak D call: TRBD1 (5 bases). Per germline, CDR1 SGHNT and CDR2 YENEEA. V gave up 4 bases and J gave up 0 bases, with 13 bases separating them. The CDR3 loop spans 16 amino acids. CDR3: CASSSNQGYSNQPQHF. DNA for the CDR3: TGTGCCAGCAGCTCGAACCAGGGTTATAGCAATCAGCCCCAGCATTTT.

The CDR3 spells CASSNRGGNQPQHF. The CDR3, as DNA: TGTGCCAGTAGCAACAGGGGCGGCAATCAGCCCCAGCATTTT. The chain joins TRBV19 to TRBJ1-5; 7 bases align to TRBD1. With V trimmed by 6 bases and J by 2 bases, 4 bases remained unmatched. Germline V gene lookup returns CDR1 LNHDA and CDR2 SQIVND (reference sequence). This CDR3 region has 14 residues.

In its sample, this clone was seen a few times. CDR3 in DNA: TGCGCCAGCAGGGAGTCCACCGGCGAGCAGTACTTC. This sequence encodes CASRESTGEQYF. The chain links TRBV5-1 to TRBJ2-7; D ambiguous. The V end was cut by 5 bases, the J end by 6 bases, with 12 bases between. Germline assignment: CDR1 SGHRS and CDR2 YFSETQ. The CDR3 covers 12 residues.

This CDR3 is CASSPWQGQPQHF. CDR3 nucleotides: TGTGCCAGCAGCCCCTGGCAGGGCCAGCCCCAGCATTTT. The chain uses TRBV12-3 or TRBV12-4 and TRBJ1-5; D perhaps matches TRBD1 (5 bases). The V gene lost 6 bases and the J gene lost 7 bases, with 13 bases spanning the gap. This CDR3 region has 13 residues.

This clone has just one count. The CDR3 nucleotides read TGTGCCAGCAGCCTCCTATCAAATTCACCCCTCCACTTT. It translates to CASSLLSNSPLHF. The rearrangement uses TRBV7-2 and TRBJ1-6; D remains ambiguous. The CDR3 is 13 residues long. The germline V gene encodes CDR1 SGHTA and CDR2 FQGNSA. The V gene lost 5 bases and the J gene lost 7 bases, with 9 bases spanning the gap.

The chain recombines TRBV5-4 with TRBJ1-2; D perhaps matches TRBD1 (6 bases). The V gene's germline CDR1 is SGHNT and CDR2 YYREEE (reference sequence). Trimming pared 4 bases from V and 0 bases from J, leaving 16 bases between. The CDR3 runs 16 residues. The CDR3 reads CASSRGGGEANYGYTF. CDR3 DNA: TGTGCCAGCAGCCGCGGAGGGGGGGAGGCTAACTATGGCTACACCTTC.

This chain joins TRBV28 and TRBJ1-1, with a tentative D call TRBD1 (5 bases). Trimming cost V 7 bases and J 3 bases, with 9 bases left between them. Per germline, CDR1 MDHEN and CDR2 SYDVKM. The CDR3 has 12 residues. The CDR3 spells CASTGGYTEAFF. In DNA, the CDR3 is TGTGCCAGCACCGGGGGGTACACTGAAGCTTTCTTT.

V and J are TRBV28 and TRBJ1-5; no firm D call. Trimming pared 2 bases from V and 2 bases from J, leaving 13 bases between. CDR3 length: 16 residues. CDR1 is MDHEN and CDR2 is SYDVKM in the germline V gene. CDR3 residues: CASSLVRERGNQPQHF. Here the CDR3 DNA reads TGTGCCAGCAGTTTAGTCCGCGAGCGTGGCAATCAGCCCCAGCATTTT.

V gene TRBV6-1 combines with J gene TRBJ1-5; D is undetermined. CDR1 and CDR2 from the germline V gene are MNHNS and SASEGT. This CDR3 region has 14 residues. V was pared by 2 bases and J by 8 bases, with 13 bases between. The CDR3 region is CASSEPVRLEPQHF. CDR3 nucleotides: TGTGCCAGCAGTGAACCGGTCAGGTTGGAGCCCCAGCATTTT.